Here is one TCR beta chain with its context. This entry belongs to a study of OX40 agonist ivuxolimab in advanced cancers. Study-wide background: At doses from 0.01 to 10 mg/kg, patients were given intravenous ivuxolimab every 2 weeks. Dose-escalation subjects each had hepatocellular carcinoma, melanoma, renal cell or head and neck cancer. With a range of roughly 20 to 80, age averaged approximately 64 years, and about 80% were male. Partial responses were observed in three patients, of whom one had hepatocellular carcinoma and two had cutaneous melanoma.

The repertoire was sequenced with immunoSEQ multiplex PCR; TCRdb's copy has only in-frame clones and lacks some. The sample shows tens of thousands of clones, about 89% of them seen only once. Germline CDR1 SEHNR, CDR2 FQNEAQ (reference sequence). The CDR3 loop spans 15 amino acids. V lost 1 base to trimming and J lost 2 bases; unmatched junction nucleotides: 3. The sample in question was CD4+ or CD8+ T cells sorted from blood, obtained in a trial of the OX40 agonist ivuxolimab. The chain is built from TRBV7-9 and TRBJ2-3; 7 positions agree with TRBD1. The receptor's source is an adult with an advanced solid tumor such as melanoma, head and neck, liver or kidney cancer. DNA of the CDR3: TGTGCCAGCAGCTTAGTGGGACAGAACACAGATACGCAGTATTTT. Amino acids: CASSLVGQNTDTQYF.